Below are 8 T cell receptor beta chains sequenced from a single sample in a study of blood T cell repertoires in COVID-19 (dated by TCRdb to about 2020). The library came from the immunoSEQ multiplex PCR assay. TCRdb mirrors the immuneACCESS table, restricted to in-frame sequences. Some clones are absent from its copies; in checked studies, under half trace to an unresolved V gene, and the reason for the others is unknown. The sample data list over 150,000 clones, and approximately 87% of these were observed just once. The ten biggest clones cover around 1% of the sample. The sample comprised peripheral blood. These receptor sequences come from a woman aged 18-29 years who had recovered from COVID-19.

CDR3 sequence: CASSPRMDEQFF. In DNA, the CDR3 is TGTGCCAGCTCACCGCGAATGGATGAGCAGTTCTTC. The chain links TRBV18 to TRBJ2-1; D remains unclear. The length of the CDR3 is 12 residues. Germline loops: CDR1 KGHSH, CDR2 LQKENI. The V gene lost 3 bases and the J gene lost 8 bases, with 8 bases spanning the gap.

V is TRBV21-1 and J is TRBJ1-1. TRBV21-1 counts as a pseudogene. The CDR3 extends over 13 amino acids. The DNA of the CDR3 is TGTGCCAGCAGCAAAGAGGTATGGGTCGGGGCTTTCTTT. It is translated as CASSKEVWVGAFF.

The chain is built from TRBV5-4 and TRBJ2-1; 12 nucleotides line up with TRBD2. CDR1 and CDR2 (germline): SGHNT, YYREEE (reference sequence). The CDR3 sequence is 15 residues long. V lost 4 bases, J lost 3 bases, and 2 bases stayed unmatched. CDR3 sequence: CASSRLAGVYNEQFF. DNA for the CDR3: TGTGCCAGCAGCCGACTAGCGGGAGTCTACAATGAGCAGTTCTTC.

The V call is TRBV14, the J call TRBJ1-1; no clear D. Germline V gene data show CDR1 as SGHDN and CDR2 as FVKESK. Trimming pared 2 bases from V and 7 bases from J, leaving 8 bases between. The CDR3 sequence is 12 residues long. CDR3 in DNA: TGTGCCAGCAGCCAAACACCTTTTGAAGCTTTCTTT. This encodes CASSQTPFEAFF.

This clone has just one count. The V gene is TRBV11-2, the J gene TRBJ2-7, with 8 nucleotides matching TRBD1. The CDR3 is made up of 13 amino acids. J lost 2 bases, V lost 3 bases, and 0 bases had no gene match. CDR1 and CDR2 (germline): SGHAT, FQNNGV. The CDR3, as DNA: TGTGCCAGCAGCTTGGACAGGGCCTACGAGCAGTACGTC. The encoded protein is CASSLDRAYEQYV.

The chain recombines TRBV7-6 with TRBJ1-1; no clear D. Trimming left V 5 bases short and J 8 bases short, with 9 bases between. In germline, CDR1 is SGHVS, CDR2 FNYEAQ. This CDR3 is 11 amino acids long. CDR3 loop: CASSPSQEAFF. CDR3 nucleotides: TGTGCCAGCAGCCCCTCCCAGGAAGCTTTCTTT.

The V call is TRBV9, the J call TRBJ2-3; 9 bases match TRBD1. The CDR3 contains 16 residues. With V trimmed by 2 bases and J by 2 bases, 6 bases remained unmatched. Germline V gene sequence: CDR1 SGDLS, CDR2 YYNGEE. CDR3 region: CASSVLGTGITDTQYF. The CDR3 region has the DNA TGTGCCAGCAGCGTTCTCGGGACAGGGATCACAGATACGCAGTATTTT.

This sequence joins TRBV2 and TRBJ2-2, with a weak D call TRBD2 (6 bases). Trimming shortened V by 6 bases and J by 4 bases, and 12 bases separated the two germline ends. Germline V gene data show CDR1 as SNHLY and CDR2 as FYNNEI. The CDR3 length is 14 residues. CDR3 residues: CASSREATTGELFF. The CDR3 nucleotides read TGTGCCAGCAGCAGGGAGGCGACCACCGGGGAGCTGTTTTTT.